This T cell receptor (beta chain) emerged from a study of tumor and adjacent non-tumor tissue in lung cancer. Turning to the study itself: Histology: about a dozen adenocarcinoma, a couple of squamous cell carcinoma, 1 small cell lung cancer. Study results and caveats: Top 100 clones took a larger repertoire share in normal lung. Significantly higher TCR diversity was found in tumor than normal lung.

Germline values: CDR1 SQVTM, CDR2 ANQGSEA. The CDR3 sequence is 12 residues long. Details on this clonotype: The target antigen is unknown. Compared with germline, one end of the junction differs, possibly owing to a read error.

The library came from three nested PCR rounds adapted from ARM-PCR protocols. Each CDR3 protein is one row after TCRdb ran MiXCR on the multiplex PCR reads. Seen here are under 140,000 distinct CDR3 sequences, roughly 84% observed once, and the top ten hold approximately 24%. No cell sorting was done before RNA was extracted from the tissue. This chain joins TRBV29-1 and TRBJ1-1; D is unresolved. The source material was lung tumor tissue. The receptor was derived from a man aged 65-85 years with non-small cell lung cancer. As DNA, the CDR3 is TGCAGCGTTGTGACGGAGAGCCCTGAAACTTTCTTT. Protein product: CSVVTESPETFF.